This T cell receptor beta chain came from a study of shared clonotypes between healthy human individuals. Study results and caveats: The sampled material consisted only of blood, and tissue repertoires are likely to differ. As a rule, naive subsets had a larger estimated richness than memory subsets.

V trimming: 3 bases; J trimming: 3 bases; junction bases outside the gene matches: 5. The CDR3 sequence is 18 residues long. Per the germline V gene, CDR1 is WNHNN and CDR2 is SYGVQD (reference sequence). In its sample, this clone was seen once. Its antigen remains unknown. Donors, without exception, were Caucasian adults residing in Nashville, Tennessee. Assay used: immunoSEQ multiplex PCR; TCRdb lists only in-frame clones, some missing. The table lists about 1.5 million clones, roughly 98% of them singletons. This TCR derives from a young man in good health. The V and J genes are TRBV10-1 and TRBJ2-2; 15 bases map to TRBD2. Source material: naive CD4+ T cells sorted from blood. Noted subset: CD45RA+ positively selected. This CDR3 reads CASSEPGLAGGDTGELFF. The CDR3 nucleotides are TGCGCCAGCAGTGAACCGGGACTAGCGGGAGGAGACACCGGGGAGCTGTTTTTT.